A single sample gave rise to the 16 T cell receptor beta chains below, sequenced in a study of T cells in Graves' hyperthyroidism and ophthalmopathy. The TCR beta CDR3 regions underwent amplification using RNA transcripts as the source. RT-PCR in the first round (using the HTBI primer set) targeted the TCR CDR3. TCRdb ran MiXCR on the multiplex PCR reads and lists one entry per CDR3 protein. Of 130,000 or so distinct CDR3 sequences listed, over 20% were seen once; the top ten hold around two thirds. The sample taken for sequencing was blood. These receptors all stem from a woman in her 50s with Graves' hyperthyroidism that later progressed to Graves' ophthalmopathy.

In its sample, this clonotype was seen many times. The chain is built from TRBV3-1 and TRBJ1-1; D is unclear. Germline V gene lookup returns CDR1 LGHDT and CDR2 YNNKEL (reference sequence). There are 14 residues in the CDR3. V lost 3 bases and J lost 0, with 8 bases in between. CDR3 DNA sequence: TGTGCCAGCAGCCACTCAATCATGAACACTGAAGCTTTCTTT. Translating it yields CASSHSIMNTEAFF.

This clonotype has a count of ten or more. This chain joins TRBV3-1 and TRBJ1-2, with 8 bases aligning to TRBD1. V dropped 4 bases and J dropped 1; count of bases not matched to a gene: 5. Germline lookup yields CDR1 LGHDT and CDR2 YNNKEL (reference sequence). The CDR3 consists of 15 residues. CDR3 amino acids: CASSRGTGLNYGYTF. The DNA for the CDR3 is TGTGCCAGCAGCCGAGGGACAGGTCTTAACTATGGCTACACCTTC. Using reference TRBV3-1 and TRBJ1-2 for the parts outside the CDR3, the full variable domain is DTAVSQTPKYLVTQMGNDKSIKCEQNLGHDTMYWYKQDSKKFLKIMFSYNNKELIINETVPNRFSPKSPDKAHLNLHINSLELGDSAVYFCASSRGTGLNYGYTFGSGTRLTVV.

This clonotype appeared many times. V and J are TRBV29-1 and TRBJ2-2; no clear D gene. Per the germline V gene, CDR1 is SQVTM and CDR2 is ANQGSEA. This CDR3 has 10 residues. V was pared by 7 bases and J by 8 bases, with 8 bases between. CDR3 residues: CSAMDGELFF. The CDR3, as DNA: TGCAGCGCGATGGATGGGGAGCTGTTTTTT.

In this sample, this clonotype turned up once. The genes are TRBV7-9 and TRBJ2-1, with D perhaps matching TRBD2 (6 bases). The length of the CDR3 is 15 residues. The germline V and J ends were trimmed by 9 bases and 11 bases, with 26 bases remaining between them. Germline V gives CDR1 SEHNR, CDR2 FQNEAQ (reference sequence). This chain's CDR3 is CASMARRALGNKQFF. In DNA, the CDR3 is TGTGCCAGTATGGCTCGGAGGGCCCTCGGGAATAAGCAGTTCTTC.

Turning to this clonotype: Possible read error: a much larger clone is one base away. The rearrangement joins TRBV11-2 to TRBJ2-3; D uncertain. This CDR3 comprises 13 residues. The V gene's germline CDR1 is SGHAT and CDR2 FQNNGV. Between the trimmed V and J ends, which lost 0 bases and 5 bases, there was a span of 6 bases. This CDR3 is CASSLDLGDTQYF. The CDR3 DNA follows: TGTGCCAGCAGCTTAGATCTGGGAGATACGCAGTATTTT.

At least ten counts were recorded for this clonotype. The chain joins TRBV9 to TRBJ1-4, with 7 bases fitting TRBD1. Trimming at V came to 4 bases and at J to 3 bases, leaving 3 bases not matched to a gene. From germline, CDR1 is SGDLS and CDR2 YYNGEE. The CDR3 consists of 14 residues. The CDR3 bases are TGTGCCAGCAGCTTGGGACAGTCTAATGAAAAACTGTTTTTT. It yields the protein CASSLGQSNEKLFF.

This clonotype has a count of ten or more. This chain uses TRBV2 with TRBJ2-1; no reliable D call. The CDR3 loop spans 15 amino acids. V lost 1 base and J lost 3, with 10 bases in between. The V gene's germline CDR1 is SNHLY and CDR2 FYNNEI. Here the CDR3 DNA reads TGTGCCAGCAGTGAAGACGTGGGGTACTACAATGAGCAGTTCTTC. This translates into CASSEDVGYYNEQFF. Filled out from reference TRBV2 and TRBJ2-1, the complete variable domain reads EPEVTQTPSHQVTQMGQEVILRCVPISNHLYFYWYRQILGQKVEFLVSFYNNEISEKSEIFDDQFSVERPDGSNFTLKIRSTKLEDSAMYFCASSEDVGYYNEQFFGPGTRLTVL.

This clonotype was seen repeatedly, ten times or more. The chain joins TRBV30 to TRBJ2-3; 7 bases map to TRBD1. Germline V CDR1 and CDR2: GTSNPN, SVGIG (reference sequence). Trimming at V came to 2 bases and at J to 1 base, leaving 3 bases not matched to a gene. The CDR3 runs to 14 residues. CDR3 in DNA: TGTGCCTGGAGTCGACAGGGAGGCACAGATACGCAGTATTTT. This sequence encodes CAWSRQGGTDTQYF.

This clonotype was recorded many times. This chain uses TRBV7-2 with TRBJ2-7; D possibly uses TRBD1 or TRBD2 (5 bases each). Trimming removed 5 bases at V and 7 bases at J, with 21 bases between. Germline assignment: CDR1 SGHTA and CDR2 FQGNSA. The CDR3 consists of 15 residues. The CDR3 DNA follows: TGTGCCAGCAGCACCCACCCGGGGCGCGGTGGGGAGCAGTACTTC. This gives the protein CASSTHPGRGGEQYF.

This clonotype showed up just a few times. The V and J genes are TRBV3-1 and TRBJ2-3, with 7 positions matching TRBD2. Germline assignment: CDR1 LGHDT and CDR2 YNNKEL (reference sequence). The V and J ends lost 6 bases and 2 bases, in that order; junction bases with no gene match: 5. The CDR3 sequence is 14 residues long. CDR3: CASRQRDSTDTQYF. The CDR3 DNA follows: TGTGCCAGCAGGCAGCGGGACTCCACAGATACGCAGTATTTT.

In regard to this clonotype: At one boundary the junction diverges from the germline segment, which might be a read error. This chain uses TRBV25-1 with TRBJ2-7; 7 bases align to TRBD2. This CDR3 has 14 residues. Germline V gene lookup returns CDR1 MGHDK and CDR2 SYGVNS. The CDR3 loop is CASMSAGNSYEQCF. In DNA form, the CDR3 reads TGTGCCAGCATGTCAGCGGGGAACTCCTACGAGCAGTGCTTC.

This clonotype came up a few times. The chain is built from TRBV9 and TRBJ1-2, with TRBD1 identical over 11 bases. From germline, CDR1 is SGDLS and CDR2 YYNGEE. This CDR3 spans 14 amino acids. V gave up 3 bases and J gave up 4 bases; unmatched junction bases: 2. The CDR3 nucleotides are TGTGCCAGCAGCGGGACAGGGGGCGGCTATGGCTACACCTTC. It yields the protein CASSGTGGGYGYTF.

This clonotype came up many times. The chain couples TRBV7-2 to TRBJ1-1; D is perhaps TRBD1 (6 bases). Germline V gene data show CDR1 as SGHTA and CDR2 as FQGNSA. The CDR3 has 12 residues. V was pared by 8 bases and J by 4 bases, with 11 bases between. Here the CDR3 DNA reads TGTGCCAGCTCTAGGGGGGTCACTGAAGCTTTCTTT. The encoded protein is CASSRGVTEAFF.

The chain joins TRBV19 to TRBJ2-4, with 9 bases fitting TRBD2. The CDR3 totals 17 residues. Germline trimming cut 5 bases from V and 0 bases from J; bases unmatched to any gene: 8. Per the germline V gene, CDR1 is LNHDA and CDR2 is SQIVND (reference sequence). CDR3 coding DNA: TGTGCCAGTAGTTTTAACCTAGCGGGACTAGCCAAAAACATTCAGTACTTC. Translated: CASSFNLAGLAKNIQYF. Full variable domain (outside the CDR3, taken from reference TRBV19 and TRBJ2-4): DGGITQSPKYLFRKEGQNVTLSCEQNLNHDAMYWYRQDPGQGLRLIYYSQIVNDFQKGDIAEGYSVSREKKESFPLTVTSAQKNPTAFYLCASSFNLAGLAKNIQYFGAGTRLSVL.

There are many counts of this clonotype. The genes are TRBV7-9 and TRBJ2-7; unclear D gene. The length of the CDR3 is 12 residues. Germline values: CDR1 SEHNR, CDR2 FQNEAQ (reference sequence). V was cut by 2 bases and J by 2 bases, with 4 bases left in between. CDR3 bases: TGTGCCAGCAGCTTAATCCCCTACGAGCAGTACTTC. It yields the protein CASSLIPYEQYF.

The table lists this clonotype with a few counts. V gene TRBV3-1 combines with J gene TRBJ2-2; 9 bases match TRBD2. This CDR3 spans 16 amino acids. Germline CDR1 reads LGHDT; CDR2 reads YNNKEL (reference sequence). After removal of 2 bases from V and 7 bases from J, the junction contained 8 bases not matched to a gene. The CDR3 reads CASSQNGAGGYGELFF. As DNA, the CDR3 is TGTGCCAGCAGCCAAAATGGGGCGGGAGGGTACGGGGAGCTGTTTTTT.